Listed below are T cell receptor beta chains from one sample, sequenced in a study of shared clonotypes between healthy human individuals. Using immunoSEQ multiplex PCR, the repertoire was profiled, and TCRdb retains in-frame clones only, with some absent. The sample lists 950,000 to 1,100,000 clones; more than 75% were seen once. The sample consisted of memory CD4+ T cells from PBMCs. These receptor sequences come from a man younger than 35 in good health. Some clones in this sample may be carry-over from other donors' samples. CDR3s include the opening cysteine and the closing phenylalanine or tryptophan. Fields, in order: D gene, clone size, V gene, J gene, CDR3 protein, CDR3 DNA. D genes are given only for firm matches. Expanded clones get a size class; other rows say once, few or many, or leave the size out.

>TRBD2|-|TRBV18|TRBJ2-7
CASSPPGTSGTYEQYF
TGTGCCAGCTCACCCCCCGGGACTAGCGGGACCTACGAGCAGTACTTC
>TRBD2|-|TRBV2|TRBJ2-1
CASSVGAGGAYNEQFF
TGTGCCAGCAGTGTGGGGGCGGGAGGAGCCTACAATGAGCAGTTCTTC
>TRBD1|-|TRBV6-5|TRBJ2-7
CASSLAGTGSSYEQYF
TGTGCCAGCAGTTTGGCCGGGACAGGGAGCTCCTACGAGCAGTACTTC
>-|once|TRBV19|TRBJ1-3
CASSILRGVESGNTIYF
TGTGCCAGTAGTATTCTTCGGGGAGTGGAATCTGGAAACACCATATATTTT
>-|-|TRBV20-1|TRBJ2-7
CSAGDGAKQYF
TGCAGTGCAGGGGACGGAGCAAAGCAGTACTTC
>-|-|TRBV6-1|TRBJ1-1
CASSPQRNTEAFF
TGTGCCAGCAGTCCACAGAGGAACACTGAAGCTTTCTTT
>-|-|TRBV6-6|TRBJ2-3
CASRPTGSTDTQYF
TGTGCCAGCAGGCCCACAGGGAGCACAGATACGCAGTATTTT
>-|-|TRBV5-1|TRBJ1-1
CASSLSSENTEAFF
TGCGCCAGCAGCTTGTCGAGTGAGAACACTGAAGCTTTCTTT
>TRBD2|-|TRBV7-3|TRBJ2-2
CASSLSRASGSVGELFF
TGTGCCAGCAGCTTAAGTAGGGCTAGCGGGAGCGTCGGGGAGCTGTTTTTT
>TRBD2|-|TRBV5-4|TRBJ2-7
CASSNGLAGSYEQYF
TGTGCCAGCAGCAACGGACTAGCAGGATCCTACGAGCAGTACTTC
>-|-|TRBV7-3|TRBJ2-3
CASSTQRTDTQYF
TGTGCCAGCAGCACCCAGCGGACAGATACGCAGTATTTT